These T cell receptor beta chains were read from a single sample in a study of CD8 T cells in ankylosing spondylitis. One entry per CDR3 protein, called by TCRdb with MiXCR from the 5' RACE reads. The sample shows tens of thousands of distinct CDR3 sequences, roughly 5.3% of them seen only once. Material for sequencing was blood, either unsorted or a sorted T cell fraction (not recorded which). Receptors were obtained from a male donor with ankylosing spondylitis or in good health (not recorded which). CDR3s include the opening cysteine and the closing phenylalanine or tryptophan. D genes are given only for firm matches. A row's size may be missing; if present it is once, few, many or a size class.

CDR3nt: TGTGCCAGCAGCCAACGTACTAGCGGTAGCACAGATACGCAGTATTTT
CDR3aa: CASSQRTSGSTDTQYF
j_gene: TRBJ2-3
abundance: NA
v_gene: TRBV3-1
len: 16
d_gene: TRBD2

CDR3nt: TGTGCCAGCAGTCCTCCACAGGGGAAAAGGGACTTTATCGGTCAGCCCCAGCATTTT
CDR3aa: CASSPPQGKRDFIGQPQHF
j_gene: TRBJ1-5
abundance: many
v_gene: TRBV28
len: 19
d_gene: TRBD1

CDR3nt: TGTGCCAGCAGCTTATTGGGGGCGGGGGCCATCACAGATACGCAGTATTTT
CDR3aa: CASSLLGAGAITDTQYF
j_gene: TRBJ2-3
abundance: many
v_gene: TRBV7-6
len: 17
d_gene: NA

CDR3nt: TGCAGCGTTTCCGAGACTCCAACCATCGATGAGCAGTTCTTC
CDR3aa: CSVSETPTIDEQFF
j_gene: TRBJ2-1
abundance: many
v_gene: TRBV29-1
len: 14
d_gene: NA

CDR3nt: TGCGCCAGCAGCTCCACTAGCGGGGGAAACTACGAGCAGTACTTC
CDR3aa: CASSSTSGGNYEQYF
j_gene: TRBJ2-7
abundance: many
v_gene: TRBV5-1
len: 15
d_gene: TRBD2

CDR3nt: TGTGCCAGCAGCTTGAACCTTAATCAGCCCCAGCATTTT
CDR3aa: CASSLNLNQPQHF
j_gene: TRBJ1-5
abundance: many
v_gene: TRBV7-2
len: 13
d_gene: NA

CDR3nt: TGTGCCAGCAGTTTACTAGGACAGGGACAAGAGACCCAGTACTTC
CDR3aa: CASSLLGQGQETQYF
j_gene: TRBJ2-5
abundance: many
v_gene: TRBV12-3/TRBV12-4
len: 15
d_gene: TRBD1

CDR3nt: TGCGCCAGCAGCGCTGAAGCCACCTACGAGCAGTACTTC
CDR3aa: CASSAEATYEQYF
j_gene: TRBJ2-7
abundance: many
v_gene: TRBV5-1
len: 13
d_gene: NA

CDR3nt: TGTGCCAGCAGCCAAGTCCCTCTAGCGGGGGGCACTACCCCCTACGAGCAGTACTTC
CDR3aa: CASSQVPLAGGTTPYEQYF
j_gene: TRBJ2-7
abundance: many
v_gene: TRBV3-1
len: 19
d_gene: TRBD2

CDR3nt: TGTGCCAGCAGCTCCGGGACAGGGGGCATTTCAGATACGCAGTATTTT
CDR3aa: CASSSGTGGISDTQYF
j_gene: TRBJ2-3
abundance: many
v_gene: TRBV5-6
len: 16
d_gene: TRBD1

CDR3nt: TGTGCCAGCAGCCAAGATCAGACAGGGATAGGCTACGAGCAGTACTTC
CDR3aa: CASSQDQTGIGYEQYF
j_gene: TRBJ2-7
abundance: many
v_gene: TRBV3-1
len: 16
d_gene: TRBD1

CDR3nt: TGCAGTGCTAGTAAAGGTTTCAATCAGCCCCAGCATTTT
CDR3aa: CSASKGFNQPQHF
j_gene: TRBJ1-5
abundance: many
v_gene: TRBV20-1
len: 13
d_gene: NA

CDR3nt: TGCGCCACCCTCGAACTAGCAACTCTTTCGAGCGAGCAGTACTTC
CDR3aa: CATLELATLSSEQYF
j_gene: TRBJ2-7
abundance: many
v_gene: TRBV10-2
len: 15
d_gene: NA

CDR3nt: TGCAGTGCTAGAGAGGGGGGGCCAGGGAATGAGCAGTTCTTC
CDR3aa: CSAREGGPGNEQFF
j_gene: TRBJ2-1
abundance: NA
v_gene: TRBV20-1
len: 14
d_gene: NA

CDR3nt: TGCTGTGCTAGAGGCAAGGTTCCGGGGCTGGCGATCTTAACCTACGAGCAGTACTTC
CDR3aa: CCARGKVPGLAILTYEQYF
j_gene: TRBJ2-7
abundance: NA
v_gene: TRBV20-1
len: 19
d_gene: NA

CDR3nt: TGCGCCAGCAGCTTGGTTCCTGACAATGAGCAGTTCTTC
CDR3aa: CASSLVPDNEQFF
j_gene: TRBJ2-1
abundance: many
v_gene: TRBV5-1
len: 13
d_gene: NA

CDR3nt: TGTGCCAGCAGTTTAACCGGACTAGCGGGGTTCCAAGAGACCCAGTACTTC
CDR3aa: CASSLTGLAGFQETQYF
j_gene: TRBJ2-5
abundance: many
v_gene: TRBV28
len: 17
d_gene: TRBD2

CDR3nt: TGTGCCAGCAGTTTCGGGGAGCTTCGTGCAGTCGAGCAGTACTTC
CDR3aa: CASSFGELRAVEQYF
j_gene: TRBJ2-7
abundance: many
v_gene: TRBV12-3/TRBV12-4
len: 15
d_gene: NA

CDR3nt: TGTGCCAGCAGACCGGGACGGATCGGAAACACCATATATTTT
CDR3aa: CASRPGRIGNTIYF
j_gene: TRBJ1-3
abundance: many
v_gene: TRBV6-1
len: 14
d_gene: NA

CDR3nt: TGTGCCAGCAGTTTCTGGGCCAACTCCTACGAGCAGTACTTC
CDR3aa: CASSFWANSYEQYF
j_gene: TRBJ2-7
abundance: many
v_gene: TRBV28
len: 14
d_gene: NA

CDR3nt: TGTGCCAGCAGCCAAGATAGGACCTTCGGGGGACTAGCGGGGGAGACCCAGTACTTC
CDR3aa: CASSQDRTFGGLAGETQYF
j_gene: TRBJ2-5
abundance: many
v_gene: TRBV3-1
len: 19
d_gene: TRBD2

CDR3nt: TGTGCCAGCAGTTCGCCAACGAACTATGGCTACACCTTC
CDR3aa: CASSSPTNYGYTF
j_gene: TRBJ1-2
abundance: many
v_gene: TRBV6-6
len: 13
d_gene: NA

CDR3nt: TGTGCCGGCAGTTTCAATCAGCCCCAGCATTTT
CDR3aa: CAGSFNQPQHF
j_gene: TRBJ1-5
abundance: once
v_gene: TRBV28
len: 11
d_gene: NA

CDR3nt: TGCAGCGTTGAATGGGAGAACACCGGGGAGCTGTTTTTT
CDR3aa: CSVEWENTGELFF
j_gene: TRBJ2-2
abundance: many
v_gene: TRBV29-1
len: 13
d_gene: NA